This entry features one TCR beta chain sequence. The antigen is undetermined. FACS sorted CD4+ or CD8+ T cells into CD45RA+ naive and CD45RO+ memory. The data derive from a study of regulatory dendritic cells for organ transplantation. Study-level points and caveats: Resting memory CD8+ T cells held the most alloreactive clonotypes. Regulatory dendritic cells appeared to expand memory CD8+ clones less than mature ones.

Here immunoSEQ multiplex PCR was the method, and the copy in TCRdb shows in-frame clones only, minus some. The sample lists about 20,000 clones; 74% were seen once. Trimming pared 3 bases from V and 4 bases from J, leaving 6 bases between. CDR1 is MGHDK and CDR2 is SYGVNS in the germline V gene. The CDR3 has 12 amino acids. The sequenced sample consisted of memory CD4+ T cells from blood. Subset defined: CD45RO+ memory T cells. The gene calls are TRBV25-1 and TRBJ1-2; tentatively, D is TRBD1 (6 bases). The TCR was taken from a human donor in good health. The CDR3 sequence: CASSEGAYGYTF. CDR3 DNA: TGTGCCAGCAGTGAGGGGGCCTATGGCTACACCTTC.